These 14 T cell receptor beta chains share one sample of origin, sequenced in a study of blood T cell repertoires in COVID-19. Clones were sequenced by immunoSEQ multiplex PCR, and TCRdb holds only the in-frame ones, with some missing. The data show some 95,000 clones, about 91% seen once. Material: peripheral blood. These receptors all stem from a human donor with active COVID-19. The donor label of this sample is uncertain.

The V and J genes are TRBV5-6 and TRBJ1-5, with D possibly being TRBD1 (5 bases). Germline assignment: CDR1 SGHDT and CDR2 YYEEEE. V was clipped by 0 bases and J by 4 bases, with 17 bases between them. The CDR3 covers 17 residues. The CDR3 is CASSLGDSRFLNQPQHF. Written as DNA, the CDR3 is TGTGCCAGCAGCTTGGGTGACAGTCGATTTTTGAATCAGCCCCAGCATTTT.

V and J are TRBV4-2 and TRBJ1-2, with a possible D match to TRBD1 (5 bases). Trimming cost V 0 bases and J 0 bases, with 8 bases left between them. The CDR3 length is 15 residues. The germline gives CDR1 LGHNA, CDR2 YNFKEQ. CDR3 in amino acids: CASSQEATANYGYTF. The CDR3 bases are TGTGCCAGCAGCCAAGAAGCGACAGCTAACTATGGCTACACCTTC.

V is TRBV20-1 and J is TRBJ2-5, with TRBD2 identical over 12 bases. This CDR3 comprises 17 residues. J gave up 1 base and V 3 bases, and 9 bases lay outside the gene matches. The germline gives CDR1 DFQATT, CDR2 SNEGSKA (reference sequence). The DNA for the CDR3 is TGCAGTGCTAGTTCTAGACTAGCGGGGGTGCGCCAAGAGACCCAGTACTTC. Its translation is CSASSRLAGVRQETQYF.

This rearrangement joins TRBV9 to TRBJ2-7, with a weak D call TRBD2 (6 bases). CDR3 length: 15 amino acids. With 4 bases removed from V and 7 bases from J, the gap between germline ends came to 21 bases. In germline, CDR1 is SGDLS, CDR2 YYNGEE. Here the CDR3 DNA reads TGTGCCAGCAGCCCCACGGGACTTTCCACTGGGGAGCAGTACTTC. Protein product: CASSPTGLSTGEQYF.

This clone was recorded a few times. V is TRBV7-2 and J is TRBJ1-5, with 9 bases fitting TRBD1. J gave up 3 bases and V 4 bases, and 4 bases lay outside the gene matches. The CDR3 contains 15 residues. Germline V gene sequence: CDR1 SGHTA, CDR2 FQGNSA. CDR3 nucleotide sequence: TGTGCCAGCAGCTCCGACAGGGGGGTCAATCAGCCCCAGCATTTT. Its protein is CASSSDRGVNQPQHF.

This chain joins TRBV23-1 and TRBJ1-2; D uncertain. TRBV23-1 is identified as an open reading frame with a role that is uncertain. This CDR3 region has 21 residues. Between the trimmed V and J ends, which lost 4 bases and 4 bases, there was a span of 34 bases. CDR3 bases: TGCGCCAGCAGTCTGAGGGATACATCAGACTCAGTAAGGCTCTCCGGCTATGGCTACACCTTC. Protein sequence: CASSLRDTSDSVRLSGYGYTF.

V and J are TRBV27 and TRBJ1-1; 8 bases align to TRBD1. J was trimmed by 4 bases and V by 5 bases; bases with no gene match: 9. The CDR3 runs to 15 residues. Per the germline V gene, CDR1 is MNHEY and CDR2 is SMNVEV (reference sequence). CDR3 DNA: TGTGCCAGCAGTCCGAGACAGGGGATGGGCACTGAAGCTTTCTTT. Its translation is CASSPRQGMGTEAFF.

The chain joins TRBV28 to TRBJ1-4; tentative D call: TRBD1 (5 bases). This CDR3 has 15 amino acids. Trimming cost V 3 bases and J 7 bases, with 15 bases left between them. Per the germline V gene, CDR1 is MDHEN and CDR2 is SYDVKM. The CDR3 spells CASSFLDSGGEKLFF. The DNA for the CDR3 is TGTGCCAGCAGTTTCCTCGACAGCGGGGGTGAAAAACTGTTTTTT.

The rearrangement uses TRBV18 and TRBJ2-2; no definite D call. Germline V lookup: CDR1 KGHSH, CDR2 LQKENI. The V gene lost 2 bases and the J gene lost 5 bases, with 6 bases spanning the gap. This CDR3 is 13 amino acids long. The CDR3 DNA sequence: TGTGCCAGCTCACCAGACGGGACCGGGGAGCTGTTTTTT. Translated: CASSPDGTGELFF. Full variable domain (remainder filled in from reference TRBV18 and TRBJ2-2): NAGVMQNPRHLVRRRGQEARLRCSPMKGHSHVYWYRQLPEEGLKFMVYLQKENIIDESGMPKERFSAEFPKEGPSILRIQQVVRGDSAAYFCASSPDGTGELFFGEGSRLTVL.

The rearrangement uses TRBV24-1 and TRBJ2-3, with D perhaps TRBD1 (6 bases). V lost 2 bases, J lost 2 bases, and 16 bases lay in between. Germline loops: CDR1 KGHDR, CDR2 SFDVKD. The CDR3 runs to 17 residues. CDR3 bases: TGTGCCACCAGTGATTCTCAGACACAGGGAGCCACAGATACGCAGTATTTT. As protein: CATSDSQTQGATDTQYF.

The gene calls are TRBV2 and TRBJ2-7; D is perhaps TRBD2 (6 bases). This CDR3 spans 14 amino acids. From germline, CDR1 is SNHLY and CDR2 FYNNEI. V lost 6 bases and J 5 bases, leaving 17 bases between the germline ends. In DNA form, the CDR3 reads TGTGCCAGCAGGGCTTGGAGGGGTAGTGACGAGCAGTACTTC. Translated, it gives CASRAWRGSDEQYF. The full variable domain, its missing parts supplied by reference TRBV2 and TRBJ2-7, is EPEVTQTPSHQVTQMGQEVILRCVPISNHLYFYWYRQILGQKVEFLVSFYNNEISEKSEIFDDQFSVERPDGSNFTLKIRSTKLEDSAMYFCASRAWRGSDEQYFGPGTRLTVT.

The chain joins TRBV15 to TRBJ2-1; possible D gene TRBD1, 5 bases. This CDR3 spans 15 amino acids. Germline assignment: CDR1 LNHNV and CDR2 YYDKDF (reference sequence). Trimming left V 1 base short and J 5 bases short, with 12 bases between. The CDR3 nucleotides are TGTGCCACCAGCAGAGGGAATGTAGGGGACAATGAGCAGTTCTTC. It encodes CATSRGNVGDNEQFF.

V gene TRBV3-1 (or the pseudogene TRBV3-2) combines with J gene TRBJ1-2; a weak D match, TRBD1 (5 bases). The CDR3 runs 17 residues. Trimming stripped 1 base from V and 8 bases from J, with 23 bases between. Germline values: CDR1 LGHDT, CDR2 YNNKEL (reference sequence). The CDR3 sequence: CASSQVYSRRQLGGYTF. The CDR3 coding sequence is TGTGCCAGCAGCCAAGTTTACAGTAGGCGACAGTTGGGAGGCTACACCTTC.

V usage is TRBV5-6 and J usage is TRBJ1-1, with 10 bases that match TRBD1. Germline CDR1 reads SGHDT; CDR2 reads YYEEEE. The V and J ends lost 3 bases and 6 bases, in that order; junction bases with no gene match: 2. CDR3 length: 13 amino acids. The CDR3 protein is CASSWDRGAEAFF. The CDR3 bases are TGTGCCAGCAGCTGGGACAGGGGTGCTGAAGCTTTCTTT.